This T cell receptor beta chain was identified in a study of T cell repertoires in cytomegalovirus infection. About the study: Evidence of both CMV infection and a matching HLA type came from public TCR beta signatures.

Study conclusions and caveats: There were carriers of CMV plus the relevant HLA, and cumulative public TCR beta family frequency identified them. Clonotype analysis showed dominance of the ex vivo response by HLA-C-restricted CMV-specific TCR beta clonotypes.

Details on this clonotype: The antigen remains unidentified. One end of the junction is discordant with germline, which a read error may explain.

Each CDR3 protein is one row after TCRdb ran MiXCR on the reads. The sample gives around 7,500 distinct CDR3 sequences, 55% of which show up once; around 73% is in the top ten. The CDR3 totals 13 residues. Germline V gives CDR1 SGHVS, CDR2 FNYEAQ. The sequencing sample was made of PBMCs, sequenced either directly or after in vitro stimulation (not recorded which). The clonotype originates from a human donor in good health (CMV status not recorded). Some clones in this sample may be carry-over from other donors' samples. The rearrangement links TRBV7-6 to TRBJ2-1; D gene unclear. As DNA, the CDR3 is TGTGCCAGAAGCTTTGGGTCTCACAATGAGAAGTTCTTT. Protein: CARSFGSHNEKFF.